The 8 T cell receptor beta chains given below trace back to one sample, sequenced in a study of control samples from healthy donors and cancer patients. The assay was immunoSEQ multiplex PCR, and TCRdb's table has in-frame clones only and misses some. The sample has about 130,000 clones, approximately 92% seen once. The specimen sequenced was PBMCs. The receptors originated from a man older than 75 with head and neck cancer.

The CDR3 region has the DNA TGTGCCATCAGGGGGACAGGGGGATACTCTGGGGCCAACGTCCTGACTTTC. Translation gives CAIRGTGGYSGANVLTF. The rearrangement uses TRBV10-3 and TRBJ2-6, with TRBD1 identical over 11 bases. J lost 0 bases, V lost 6 bases, and 4 bases had no gene match. The CDR3 is made up of 17 amino acids. Germline V gene data show CDR1 as ENHRY and CDR2 as SYGVKD.

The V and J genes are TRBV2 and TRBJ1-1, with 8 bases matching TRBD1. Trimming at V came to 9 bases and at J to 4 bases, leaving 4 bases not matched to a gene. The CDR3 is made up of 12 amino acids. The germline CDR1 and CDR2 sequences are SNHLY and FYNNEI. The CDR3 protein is CARRTGSTEAFF. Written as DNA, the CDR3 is TGTGCCAGGAGGACAGGGAGCACTGAAGCTTTCTTT.

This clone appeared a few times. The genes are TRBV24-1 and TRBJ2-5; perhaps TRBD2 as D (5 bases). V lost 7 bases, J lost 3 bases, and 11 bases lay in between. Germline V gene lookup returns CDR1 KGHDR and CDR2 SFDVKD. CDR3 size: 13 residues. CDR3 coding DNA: TGTGCCACCAGCAGCGGCTCTAAAGAGACCCAGTACTTC. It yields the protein CATSSGSKETQYF.

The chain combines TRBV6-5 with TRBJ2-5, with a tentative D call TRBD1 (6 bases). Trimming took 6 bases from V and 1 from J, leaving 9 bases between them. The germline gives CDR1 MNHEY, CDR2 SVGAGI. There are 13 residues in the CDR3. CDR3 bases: TGTGCCAGCAGGGGGACATCCCAAGAGACCCAGTACTTC. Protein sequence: CASRGTSQETQYF.

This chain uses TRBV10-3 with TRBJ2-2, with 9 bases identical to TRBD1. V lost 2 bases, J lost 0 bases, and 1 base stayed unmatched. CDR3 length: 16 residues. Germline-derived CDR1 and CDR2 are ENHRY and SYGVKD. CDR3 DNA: TGTGCCATCAGTGAGGGACAGGGGACGAACACCGGGGAGCTGTTTTTT. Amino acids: CAISEGQGTNTGELFF.

Here the CDR3 reads CASSSRGFGASYEQYF. DNA for the CDR3: TGCGCCAGCAGCTCGAGGGGGTTCGGGGCCTCCTACGAGCAGTACTTC. The rearrangement links TRBV5-1 to TRBJ2-7; D is possibly TRBD1 (6 bases). CDR1 is SGHRS and CDR2 is YFSETQ in the germline V gene. V lost 3 bases and J 0 bases, leaving 16 bases between the germline ends. The CDR3 totals 16 residues.

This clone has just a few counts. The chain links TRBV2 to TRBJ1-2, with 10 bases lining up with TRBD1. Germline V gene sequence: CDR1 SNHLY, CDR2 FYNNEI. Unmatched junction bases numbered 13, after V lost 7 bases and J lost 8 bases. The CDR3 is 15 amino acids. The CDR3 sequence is CASNSRDRGLGGYTF. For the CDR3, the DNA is TGTGCCAGCAACTCCCGGGACAGGGGCCTGGGCGGCTACACCTTC.

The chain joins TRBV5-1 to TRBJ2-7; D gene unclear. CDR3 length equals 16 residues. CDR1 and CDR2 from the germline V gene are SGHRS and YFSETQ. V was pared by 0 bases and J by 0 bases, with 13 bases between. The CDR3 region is CASSLEASSSSYEQYF. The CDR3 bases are TGCGCCAGCAGCTTGGAGGCTAGTTCGAGCTCCTACGAGCAGTACTTC.